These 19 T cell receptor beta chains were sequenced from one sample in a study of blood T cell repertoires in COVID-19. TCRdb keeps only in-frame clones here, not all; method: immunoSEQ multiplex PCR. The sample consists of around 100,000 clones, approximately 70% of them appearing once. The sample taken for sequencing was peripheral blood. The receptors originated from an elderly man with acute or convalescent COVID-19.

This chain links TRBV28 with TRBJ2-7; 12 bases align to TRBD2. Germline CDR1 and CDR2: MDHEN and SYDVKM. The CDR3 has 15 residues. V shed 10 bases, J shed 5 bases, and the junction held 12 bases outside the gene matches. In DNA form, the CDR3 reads TGTGCCATCGCGACTAGCGGGAGTTTAGGGGACGAGCAGTACTTC. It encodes CAIATSGSLGDEQYF.

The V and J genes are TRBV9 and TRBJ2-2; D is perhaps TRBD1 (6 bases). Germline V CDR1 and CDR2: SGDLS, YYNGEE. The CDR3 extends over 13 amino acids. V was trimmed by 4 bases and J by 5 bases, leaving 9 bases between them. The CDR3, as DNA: TGTGCCAGCAGCAGAGACAGGACCGGGGAGCTGTTTTTT. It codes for CASSRDRTGELFF.

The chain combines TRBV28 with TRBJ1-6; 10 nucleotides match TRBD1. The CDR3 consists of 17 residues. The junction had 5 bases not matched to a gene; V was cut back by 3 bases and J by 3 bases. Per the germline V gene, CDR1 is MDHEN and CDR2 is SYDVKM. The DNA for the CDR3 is TGTGCCAGCAGTTTTGCGGGACAGGGGTTCTATAATTCACCCCTCCACTTT. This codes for CASSFAGQGFYNSPLHF. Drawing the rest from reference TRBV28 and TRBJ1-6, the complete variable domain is DVKVTQSSRYLVKRTGEKVFLECVQDMDHENMFWYRQDPGLGLRLIYFSYDVKMKEKGDIPEGYSVSREKKERFSLILESASTNQTSMYLCASSFAGQGFYNSPLHFGNGTRLTVT.

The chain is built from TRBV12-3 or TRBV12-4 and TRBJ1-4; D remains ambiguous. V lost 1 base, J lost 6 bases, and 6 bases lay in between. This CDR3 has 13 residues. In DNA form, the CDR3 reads TGTGCCAGCAGTTTAGGCAGATATGAAAAACTGTTTTTT. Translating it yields CASSLGRYEKLFF.

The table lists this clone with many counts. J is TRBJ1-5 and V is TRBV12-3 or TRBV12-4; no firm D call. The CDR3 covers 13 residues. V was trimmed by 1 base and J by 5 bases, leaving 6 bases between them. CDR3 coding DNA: TGTGCCAGCAGTTTAGGCAGGTATCAGCCCCAGCATTTT. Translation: CASSLGRYQPQHF.

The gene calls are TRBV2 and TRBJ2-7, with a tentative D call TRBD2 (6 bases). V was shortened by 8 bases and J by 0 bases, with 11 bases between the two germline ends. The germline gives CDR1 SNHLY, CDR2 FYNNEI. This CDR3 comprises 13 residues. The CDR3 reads CASQTTSSYEQYF. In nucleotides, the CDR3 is TGTGCCAGCCAGACGACTAGCTCCTACGAGCAGTACTTC. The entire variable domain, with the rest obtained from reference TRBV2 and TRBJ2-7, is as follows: EPEVTQTPSHQVTQMGQEVILRCVPISNHLYFYWYRQILGQKVEFLVSFYNNEISEKSEIFDDQFSVERPDGSNFTLKIRSTKLEDSAMYFCASQTTSSYEQYFGPGTRLTVT.

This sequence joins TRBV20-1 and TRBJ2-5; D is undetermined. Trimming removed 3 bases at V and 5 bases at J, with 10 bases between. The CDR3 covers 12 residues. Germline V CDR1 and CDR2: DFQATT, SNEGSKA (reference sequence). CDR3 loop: CSASWSGETQYF. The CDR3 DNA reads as TGCAGTGCTAGTTGGTCCGGGGAGACCCAGTACTTC.

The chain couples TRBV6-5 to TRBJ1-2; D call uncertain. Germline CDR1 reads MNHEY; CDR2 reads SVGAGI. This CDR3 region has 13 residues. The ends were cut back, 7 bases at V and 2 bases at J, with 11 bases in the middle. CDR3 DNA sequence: TGTGCCAGCAAGGCGGGCCCGAACTATGGCTACACCTTC. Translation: CASKAGPNYGYTF.

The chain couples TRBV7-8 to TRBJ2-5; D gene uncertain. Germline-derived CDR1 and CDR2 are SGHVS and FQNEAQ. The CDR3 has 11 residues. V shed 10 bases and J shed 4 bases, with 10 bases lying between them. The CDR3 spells CAIGFGETQYF. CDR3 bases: TGTGCCATCGGTTTTGGAGAGACCCAGTACTTC.

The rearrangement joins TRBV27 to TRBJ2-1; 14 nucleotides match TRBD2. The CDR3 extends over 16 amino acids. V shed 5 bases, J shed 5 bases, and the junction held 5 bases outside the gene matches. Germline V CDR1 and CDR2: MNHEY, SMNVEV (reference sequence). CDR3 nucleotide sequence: TGTGCCAGCAGTCCGAGACTAGCGGGGGGGGACAATGAGCAGTTCTTC. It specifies CASSPRLAGGDNEQFF.

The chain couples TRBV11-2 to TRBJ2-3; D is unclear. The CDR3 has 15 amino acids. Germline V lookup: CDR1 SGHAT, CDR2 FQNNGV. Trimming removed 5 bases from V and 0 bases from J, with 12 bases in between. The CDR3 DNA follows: TGTGCCAGCAGCCCTAAAAACCCTAGCACAGATACGCAGTATTTT. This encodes CASSPKNPSTDTQYF.

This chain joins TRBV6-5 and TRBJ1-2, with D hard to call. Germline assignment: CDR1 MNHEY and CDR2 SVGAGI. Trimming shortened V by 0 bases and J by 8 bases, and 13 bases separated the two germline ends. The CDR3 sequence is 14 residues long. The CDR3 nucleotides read TGTGCCAGCAGTTACTCGATATGGGAGGGAGGCTACACCTTC. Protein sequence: CASSYSIWEGGYTF.

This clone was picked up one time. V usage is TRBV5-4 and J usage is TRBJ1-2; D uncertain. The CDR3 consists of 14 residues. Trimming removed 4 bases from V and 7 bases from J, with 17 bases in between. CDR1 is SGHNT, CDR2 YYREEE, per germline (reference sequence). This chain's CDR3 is CASSPDGGRGGYTF. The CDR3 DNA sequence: TGTGCCAGCAGCCCAGACGGAGGGCGGGGTGGCTACACCTTC.

CDR3 in amino acids: CASSYDGSSGNTIYF. In DNA form, the CDR3 reads TGTGCCAGCAGTTACGACGGGAGCTCTGGAAACACCATATATTTT. The chain carries TRBV6-5 and TRBJ1-3; the D is unclear. This CDR3 contains 15 residues. CDR1 is MNHEY and CDR2 is SVGAGI in the germline V gene. V was trimmed by 2 bases and J by 0 bases, leaving 8 bases between them.

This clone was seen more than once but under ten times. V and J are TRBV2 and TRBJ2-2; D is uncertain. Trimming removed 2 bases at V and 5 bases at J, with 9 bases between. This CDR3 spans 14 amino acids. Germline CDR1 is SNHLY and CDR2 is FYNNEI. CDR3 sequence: CASSEFQLTGELFF. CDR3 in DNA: TGTGCCAGCAGTGAATTCCAGTTGACCGGGGAGCTGTTTTTT.

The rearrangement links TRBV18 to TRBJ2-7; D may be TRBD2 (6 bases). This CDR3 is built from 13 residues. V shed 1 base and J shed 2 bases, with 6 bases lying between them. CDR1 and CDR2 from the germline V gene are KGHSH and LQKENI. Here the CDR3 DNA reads TGTGCCAGCTCACCACAGCGGGCCTACGAGCAGTACTTC. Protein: CASSPQRAYEQYF.

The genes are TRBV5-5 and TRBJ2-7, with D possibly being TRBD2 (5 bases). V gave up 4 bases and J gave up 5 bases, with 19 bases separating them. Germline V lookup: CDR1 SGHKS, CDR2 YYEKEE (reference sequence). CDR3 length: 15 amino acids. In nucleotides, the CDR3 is TGTGCCAGCAGCCCTCAAATGACTTGGGAGCACGAGCAGTACTTC. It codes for CASSPQMTWEHEQYF. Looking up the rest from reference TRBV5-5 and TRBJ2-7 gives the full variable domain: DAGVTQSPTHLIKTRGQQVTLRCSPISGHKSVSWYQQVLGQGPQFIFQYYEKEERGRGNFPDRFSARQFPNYSSELNVNALLLGDSALYLCASSPQMTWEHEQYFGPGTRLTVT.

CDR3 sequence reads: CASSQDPSGYTYEQYF. CDR3 DNA sequence: TGTGCCAGCAGCCAAGATCCAAGCGGGTATACCTACGAGCAGTACTTC. V and J are TRBV3-1 (or the pseudogene TRBV3-2) and TRBJ2-7; D possibly corresponds to TRBD2 (6 bases). CDR3 size: 16 residues. The V end lost 0 bases, the J end lost 2 bases, and 14 bases lay between the germline ends. Germline V gene lookup returns CDR1 LGHDT and CDR2 YNNKEL (reference sequence).

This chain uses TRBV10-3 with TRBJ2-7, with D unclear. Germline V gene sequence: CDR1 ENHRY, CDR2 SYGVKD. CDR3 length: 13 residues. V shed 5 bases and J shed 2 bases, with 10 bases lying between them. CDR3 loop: CAISLRGPYEQYF. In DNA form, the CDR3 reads TGTGCCATCAGTCTGCGCGGCCCCTACGAGCAGTACTTC.